The clone carrying this TCR beta chain was recorded a few times. What it recognizes is unknown. This sample is part of a study of PD-L1 blockade in urothelial cancer. Across the study: Blood analysis was done at 3 weeks (second dose) and 6 weeks after treatment began. Blood samples contained a median approximately 140,000 T cells.

Time point given: pretreatment peripheral blood. Whole-study findings and limits: In blood sampled pretreatment, TCR clonality below the median predicted better survival.

Trimming cost V 1 base and J 1 base, with 4 bases left between them. Germline CDR1 and CDR2: SGHDN and FVKESK. The CDR3 is 13 residues long. The repertoire was sequenced with immunoSEQ multiplex PCR; TCRdb's copy has only in-frame clones and lacks some. Among roughly 52,000 clones listed, approximately 85% were seen once. The TCR was taken from a man in his 70s with urothelial cancer. The specimen was PBMCs, collected around atezolizumab (anti-PD-L1) treatment. The chain carries TRBV14 and TRBJ1-1; D unclear. CDR3 bases: TGTGCCAGCAGCCAAGGCAGGAACACTGAAGCTTTCTTT. It specifies CASSQGRNTEAFF.